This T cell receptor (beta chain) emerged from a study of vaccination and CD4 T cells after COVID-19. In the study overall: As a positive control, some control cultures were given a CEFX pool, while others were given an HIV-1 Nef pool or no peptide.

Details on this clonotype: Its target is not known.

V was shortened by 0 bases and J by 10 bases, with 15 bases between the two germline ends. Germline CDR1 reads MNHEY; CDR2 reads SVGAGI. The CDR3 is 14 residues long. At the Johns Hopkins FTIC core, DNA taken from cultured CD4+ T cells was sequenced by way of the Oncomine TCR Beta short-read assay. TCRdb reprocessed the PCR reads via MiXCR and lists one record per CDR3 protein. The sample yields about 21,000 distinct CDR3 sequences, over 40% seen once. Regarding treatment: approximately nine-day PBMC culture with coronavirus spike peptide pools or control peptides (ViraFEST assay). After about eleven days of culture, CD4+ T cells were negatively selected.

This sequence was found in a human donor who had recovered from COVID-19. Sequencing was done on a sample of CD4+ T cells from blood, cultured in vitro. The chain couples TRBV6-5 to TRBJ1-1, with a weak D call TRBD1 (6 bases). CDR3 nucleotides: TGTGCCAGCAGTTACTCCGGGAGGGGGAATTCAGCTTTCTTT. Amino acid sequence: CASSYSGRGNSAFF.